Below are 29 T cell receptor beta chains sequenced from a single sample in a study of T cell responses to AZD1222 COVID-19 vaccine. Repertoires were generated with immunoSEQ multiplex PCR, while TCRdb's copy carries only in-frame clones and drops some. There are fewer than 120,000 clones in the sample; roughly 90% occur only once, and around 16% lies in the top ten. This specimen consisted of peripheral blood, obtained 28 days after the second AZD1222 dose. These TCRs come from an adult who received the AZD1222 COVID-19 vaccine.

This chain joins TRBV11-2 and TRBJ2-5; 9 nucleotides agree with TRBD2. Germline V gives CDR1 SGHAT, CDR2 FQNNGV. CDR3 length: 15 residues. The J segment lost 6 bases and the V segment lost 2 bases, leaving 7 bases of the junction unmatched. CDR3 region: CASSLTGGGAQTQYF. Here the CDR3 DNA reads TGTGCCAGCAGCTTAACGGGCGGGGGGGCCCAGACCCAGTACTTC.

The chain has TRBV9 and TRBJ1-2, with 9 nucleotides matching TRBD1. CDR1 SGDLS and CDR2 YYNGEE come from the germline V gene. CDR3 length: 15 amino acids. The ends lost 3 bases at V and 2 bases at J; junction bases unmatched: 5. The CDR3 DNA is TGTGCCAGCAGCGGTGGACAGGGGCCAAACTATGGCTACACCTTC. Translated: CASSGGQGPNYGYTF.

The V call is TRBV19, the J call TRBJ1-1; D is undetermined. The CDR3 has 14 residues. Deletions cut 3 bases from V and 0 bases from J, with 8 bases between. Germline V gene data show CDR1 as LNHDA and CDR2 as SQIVND (reference sequence). The CDR3 nucleotides read TGTGCCAGTAGTATTAGGAGAGTGAACACTGAAGCTTTCTTT. Its protein is CASSIRRVNTEAFF.

The chain couples TRBV5-1 to TRBJ2-2, with D unresolved. Germline V gene lookup returns CDR1 SGHRS and CDR2 YFSETQ. Trimming pared 0 bases from V and 3 bases from J, leaving 15 bases between. This CDR3 is built from 17 residues. The CDR3, as DNA: TGCGCCAGCAGCTTGGGTACTGGCACCCCTTACACCGGGGAGCTGTTTTTT. It codes for CASSLGTGTPYTGELFF.

J is TRBJ2-3 and V is TRBV7-3; D is possibly TRBD2 (6 bases). V was shortened by 5 bases and J by 6 bases, with 18 bases between the two germline ends. The length of the CDR3 is 15 residues. Germline CDR1 and CDR2: SGHTA and FQGTGA. The CDR3 protein is CASSPAGQRADTQYF. The CDR3, as DNA: TGTGCCAGCAGCCCTGCGGGGCAGAGGGCCGATACGCAGTATTTT.

This clone was seen a single time. This chain joins TRBV18 and TRBJ2-2, with 7 bases matching TRBD1. V shed 3 bases and J 4 bases; nucleotides not matched to a gene: 2. Germline CDR1 and CDR2: KGHSH and LQKENI. The CDR3 totals 14 residues. For the CDR3, the DNA is TGTGCCAGCTCACCGGACAGGTCCACCGGGGAGCTGTTTTTT. This codes for CASSPDRSTGELFF.

This chain links TRBV7-9 with TRBJ1-1; weak D call: TRBD1 (5 bases). The V gene lost 1 base and the J gene lost 6 bases, with 12 bases spanning the gap. The CDR3 contains 14 residues. CDR1 is SEHNR and CDR2 is FQNEAQ in the germline V gene (reference sequence). For the CDR3, the DNA is TGTGCCAGCAGCTTAGGGCAGGGAGGGCCTGAAGCTTTCTTT. It specifies CASSLGQGGPEAFF.

V is TRBV7-8 and J is TRBJ1-6; D unresolved. The CDR3 has 14 amino acids. V was pared by 5 bases and J by 14 bases, with 19 bases between. Germline-derived CDR1 and CDR2 are SGHVS and FQNEAQ. CDR3 region: CASSPLSGFKALHF. The CDR3 region has the DNA TGTGCCAGCAGCCCCCTCTCGGGCTTTAAGGCCCTCCACTTT.

This clone was picked up one time. V and J are TRBV2 and TRBJ2-5; D is unresolved. The germline V gene encodes CDR1 SNHLY and CDR2 FYNNEI. V lost 5 bases and J lost 1, with 11 bases in between. CDR3 length equals 14 residues. CDR3 amino acids: CASSLRTTQETQYF. The CDR3 bases are TGTGCCAGCAGTCTTCGGACCACCCAAGAGACCCAGTACTTC. The variable domain in full, completed from reference TRBV2 and TRBJ2-5, reads EPEVTQTPSHQVTQMGQEVILRCVPISNHLYFYWYRQILGQKVEFLVSFYNNEISEKSEIFDDQFSVERPDGSNFTLKIRSTKLEDSAMYFCASSLRTTQETQYFGPGTRLLVL.

V and J are TRBV10-3 and TRBJ2-1, with 9 bases matching TRBD2. With V trimmed by 5 bases and J by 2 bases, 7 bases remained unmatched. Germline V gene sequence: CDR1 ENHRY, CDR2 SYGVKD. The CDR3 consists of 16 residues. This CDR3 is CAISSMTSGTYNEQFF. In DNA, the CDR3 is TGTGCCATCAGTTCCATGACTAGCGGCACCTACAATGAGCAGTTCTTC.

This CDR3 is CAWSVYPREETQYF. The CDR3 DNA sequence: TGTGCCTGGAGTGTTTATCCCAGGGAAGAGACCCAGTACTTC. The chain has TRBV30 and TRBJ2-5, with a tentative D call TRBD1 (5 bases). The CDR3 is made up of 14 amino acids. Germline lookup yields CDR1 GTSNPN and CDR2 SVGIG (reference sequence). Trimming cost V 0 bases and J 3 bases, with 11 bases left between them.

The gene calls are TRBV4-1 and TRBJ2-3; 10 positions match TRBD1. This CDR3 has 17 amino acids. The trim removed 3 bases at V and 3 bases at J, leaving 9 bases unmatched. Germline V lookup: CDR1 MGHRA, CDR2 YSYEKL. CDR3 nucleotides: TGCGCCAGCAGCCAGACAAGACAGGGGGCGCAGACAGATACGCAGTATTTT. Residues: CASSQTRQGAQTDTQYF.

This clone was seen only once. The rearrangement uses TRBV10-3 and TRBJ2-5, with D unresolved. Germline assignment: CDR1 ENHRY and CDR2 SYGVKD. V lost 10 bases and J lost 1, with 13 bases in between. CDR3 length: 13 residues. The CDR3 sequence: CASQERSQETQYF. The CDR3 DNA reads TGTGCCAGCCAAGAACGTTCCCAAGAGACCCAGTACTTC.

Only one count was recorded for this clone. The V and J genes are TRBV11-2 and TRBJ2-1, with TRBD2 identical over 9 bases. CDR1 and CDR2 from the germline V gene are SGHAT and FQNNGV. The CDR3 consists of 15 residues. V trimming: 5 bases; J trimming: 6 bases; junction bases outside the gene matches: 8. Written as DNA, the CDR3 is TGTGCCAGCAGCCTAGCGGGACTAATTTTCAATGAGCAGTTCTTC. Its protein product is CASSLAGLIFNEQFF. Full variable domain (missing parts from reference TRBV11-2 and TRBJ2-1): EAGVAQSPRYKIIEKRQSVAFWCNPISGHATLYWYQQILGQGPKLLIQFQNNGVVDDSQLPKDRFSAERLKGVDSTLKIQPAKLEDSAVYLCASSLAGLIFNEQFFGPGTRLTVL.

The chain recombines TRBV4-1 with TRBJ1-2, with D maybe TRBD1 (5 bases). V lost 3 bases, J lost 3 bases, and 11 bases lay in between. The CDR3 loop spans 14 amino acids. Germline V gives CDR1 MGHRA, CDR2 YSYEKL. CDR3 sequence reads: CASSQAGGDYGYTF. The CDR3 DNA reads TGCGCCAGCAGCCAGGCGGGGGGGGACTATGGCTACACCTTC.

This chain joins TRBV6-5 and TRBJ1-2; TRBD1 aligns across 8 bases. This CDR3 has 13 amino acids. V lost 5 bases and J lost 7; bases outside the gene matches: 6. Germline lookup yields CDR1 MNHEY and CDR2 SVGAGI. CDR3 sequence: CASSKDRVVGYTF. CDR3 DNA: TGTGCCAGCAGTAAGGACAGGGTTGTTGGCTACACCTTC.

The rearrangement uses TRBV3-1 (or the pseudogene TRBV3-2) and TRBJ2-2; D is perhaps TRBD1 or TRBD2 (5 bases each). The length of the CDR3 is 15 residues. Germline V lookup: CDR1 LGHDT, CDR2 YNNKEL (reference sequence). V lost 2 bases to trimming and J lost 6 bases, with 13 bases between them. DNA of the CDR3: TGTGCCAGCAGCCAACAGGGCGTGGGAGCCGGGGAGCTGTTTTTT. It translates to CASSQQGVGAGELFF.

Remarks on this clone: The sample has other DNA sequences that encode this CDR3 too. The chain joins TRBV3-1 (or the pseudogene TRBV3-2) to TRBJ2-7, with a possible D match to TRBD1 (5 bases). This CDR3 has 12 amino acids. Trimming cost V 4 bases and J 4 bases, with 8 bases left between them. CDR1 LGHDT and CDR2 YNNKEL come from the germline V gene (reference sequence). Here the CDR3 reads CASSLDTYEQYF. In DNA, the CDR3 is TGTGCCAGCAGCCTGGACACTTACGAGCAGTACTTC.

The chain links TRBV2 to TRBJ1-5; 11 bases align to TRBD1. V trimming: 6 bases; J trimming: 0 bases; junction bases outside the gene matches: 4. The CDR3 length is 16 residues. Germline V gene sequence: CDR1 SNHLY, CDR2 FYNNEI. This CDR3 is CASRGDRGNSNQPQHF. Here the CDR3 DNA reads TGTGCCAGCAGGGGGGACAGGGGGAATAGCAATCAGCCCCAGCATTTT.

The V and J genes are TRBV10-3 and TRBJ2-6; 7 bases map to TRBD1. J gave up 4 bases and V 5 bases, and 8 bases lay outside the gene matches. The CDR3 is made up of 16 amino acids. Germline CDR1 ENHRY, CDR2 SYGVKD. The CDR3 protein is CAISWETGHGANVLTF. As DNA, the CDR3 is TGTGCCATCAGTTGGGAGACAGGGCACGGGGCCAACGTCCTGACTTTC.

V usage is TRBV11-1 and J usage is TRBJ2-7; D may be TRBD1 or TRBD2 (5 bases each). Deletions cut 5 bases from V and 2 bases from J, with 13 bases between. The germline V gene encodes CDR1 SGHAT and CDR2 FQDESV (reference sequence). The CDR3 extends over 14 amino acids. CDR3 nucleotides: TGTGCCAGCAGCCCCCGGGGCCGGGCCTACGAGCAGTACTTC. Encoded protein: CASSPRGRAYEQYF. Looking up the rest from reference TRBV11-1 and TRBJ2-7 gives the full variable domain: EAEVAQSPRYKITEKSQAVAFWCDPISGHATLYWYRQILGQGPELLVQFQDESVVDDSQLPKDRFSAERLKGVDSTLKIQPAELGDSAMYLCASSPRGRAYEQYFGPGTRLTVT.

The chain carries TRBV7-2 and TRBJ1-5; TRBD1 is a possible D gene (6 bases). There are 15 residues in the CDR3. Trimming stripped 5 bases from V and 11 bases from J, with 22 bases between. Per germline, CDR1 SGHTA and CDR2 FQGNSA. The CDR3 sequence is CASSPPPGAGGTQHF. CDR3 nucleotide sequence: TGTGCCAGCAGCCCGCCCCCAGGGGCCGGGGGCACCCAGCATTTT.

The rearrangement links TRBV10-3 to TRBJ1-1; a possible D gene is TRBD1 (5 bases). Looked up from germline, CDR1 is ENHRY and CDR2 is SYGVKD. Trimming took off 6 bases at V and 3 bases at J, with 11 bases between the two ends. The CDR3 consists of 13 residues. The CDR3 nucleotides are TGTGCCATCAGGCTTACAGGACACACTGAAGCTTTCTTT. Its translation: CAIRLTGHTEAFF.

The V and J genes are TRBV7-8 and TRBJ2-2; D not certain. The CDR3 is 17 residues long. V lost 8 bases and J lost 1, with 20 bases in between. Germline values: CDR1 SGHVS, CDR2 FQNEAQ. The CDR3 DNA sequence: TGTGCCAGCCAGAGACTCCCGAAATCCGAGAACACCGGGGAGCTGTTTTTT. It translates to CASQRLPKSENTGELFF.

The chain has TRBV5-1 and TRBJ2-5; D uncertain. The CDR3 totals 13 residues. Per the germline V gene, CDR1 is SGHRS and CDR2 is YFSETQ. Trimming shortened V by 5 bases and J by 4 bases, and 12 bases separated the two germline ends. The CDR3 protein is CASSPGSAETQYF. DNA of the CDR3: TGCGCCAGCAGTCCCGGATCGGCAGAGACCCAGTACTTC. The full variable domain, completed using reference TRBV5-1 and TRBJ2-5, is KAGVTQTPRYLIKTRGQQVTLSCSPISGHRSVSWYQQTPGQGLQFLFEYFSETQRNKGNFPGRFSGRQFSNSRSEMNVSTLELGDSALYLCASSPGSAETQYFGPGTRLLVL.

The V gene is TRBV5-6, the J gene TRBJ2-1; 8 bases fit TRBD1. Losses at the gene ends were 0 bases for V and 3 bases for J; bases not matched to a gene: 2. The germline gives CDR1 SGHDT, CDR2 YYEEEE. CDR3 length: 15 amino acids. The CDR3 region has the DNA TGTGCCAGCAGCTTGGACAGGGGGAACTACAATGAGCAGTTCTTC. Translated, it gives CASSLDRGNYNEQFF.

This rearrangement joins TRBV2 to TRBJ2-5; D is unclear. V lost 2 bases and J lost 4, with 8 bases in between. CDR1 is SNHLY and CDR2 is FYNNEI in the germline V gene. This CDR3 region has 13 residues. The CDR3 DNA follows: TGTGCCAGCAGTGAACGGGTCGGAGAGACCCAGTACTTC. It encodes CASSERVGETQYF. The full variable domain, with the rest looked up from reference TRBV2 and TRBJ2-5, is EPEVTQTPSHQVTQMGQEVILRCVPISNHLYFYWYRQILGQKVEFLVSFYNNEISEKSEIFDDQFSVERPDGSNFTLKIRSTKLEDSAMYFCASSERVGETQYFGPGTRLLVL.

This sequence joins TRBV11-2 and TRBJ1-1, with D perhaps TRBD1 (6 bases). The CDR3 is 16 residues long. Trimming left V 2 bases short and J 1 base short, with 14 bases between. CDR1 and CDR2 (germline): SGHAT, FQNNGV. The CDR3 region is CASSLRTGGGNTEAFF. The DNA of the CDR3 is TGTGCCAGCAGCTTACGGACGGGGGGCGGGAACACTGAAGCTTTCTTT.

V usage is TRBV29-1 and J usage is TRBJ2-1; D may be TRBD1 (6 bases). CDR3 size: 15 residues. Germline V CDR1 and CDR2: SQVTM, ANQGSEA. The V and J ends lost 1 base and 0 bases respectively, with 10 bases between them. DNA of the CDR3: TGCAGCGTTGAAGGGGACACCCGCTCCTACAATGAGCAGTTCTTC. Residues: CSVEGDTRSYNEQFF.